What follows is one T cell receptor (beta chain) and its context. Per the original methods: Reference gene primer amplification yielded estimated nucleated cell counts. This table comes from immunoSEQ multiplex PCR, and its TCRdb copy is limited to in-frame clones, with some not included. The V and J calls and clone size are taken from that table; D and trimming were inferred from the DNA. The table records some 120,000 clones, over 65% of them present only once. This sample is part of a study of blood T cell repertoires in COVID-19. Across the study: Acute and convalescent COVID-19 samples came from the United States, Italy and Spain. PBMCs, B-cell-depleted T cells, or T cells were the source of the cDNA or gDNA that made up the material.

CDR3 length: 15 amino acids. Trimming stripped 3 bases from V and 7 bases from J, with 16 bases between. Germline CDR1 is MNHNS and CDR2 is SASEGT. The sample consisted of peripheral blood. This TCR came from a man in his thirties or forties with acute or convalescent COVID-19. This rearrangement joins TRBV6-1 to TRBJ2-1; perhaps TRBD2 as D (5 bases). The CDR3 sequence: CASSDPGMGRNEQFF. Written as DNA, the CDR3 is TGTGCCAGCAGTGACCCCGGGATGGGGAGAAATGAGCAGTTCTTC.